The rows below give T cell receptor beta chains drawn from one sample of a study of cytomegalovirus exposure and HLA in healthy donors. Data came from immunoSEQ multiplex PCR; TCRdb stores just in-frame clones and leaves some out. The repertoire holds about 280,000 clones, with roughly 90% as singletons. Sequenced sample: PBMCs. Receptors originate from a woman aged 18-29 years in good health and CMV-seronegative. Both conserved end residues are part of each CDR3. Each record gives: J gene, V gene, CDR3 length, CDR3 protein.

j_gene: TRBJ2-5; v_gene: TRBV6-6; len: 15; CDR3aa: CASRARDTGQETQYF
j_gene: TRBJ2-7; v_gene: TRBV2; len: 14; CDR3aa: CASSVSGATHEQYF
j_gene: TRBJ2-7; v_gene: TRBV2; len: 14; CDR3aa: CASRGTGTSYEQYF
j_gene: TRBJ2-7; v_gene: TRBV5-1; len: 13; CDR3aa: CASSLGTGGEQYF
j_gene: TRBJ2-1; v_gene: TRBV9; len: 15; CDR3aa: CASSVAYQIWNEQFF
j_gene: TRBJ2-3; v_gene: TRBV5-1; len: 14; CDR3aa: CASSPGGPTDTQYF
j_gene: TRBJ2-2; v_gene: TRBV12-5; len: 14; CDR3aa: CASGLVLYTGELFF
j_gene: TRBJ2-5; v_gene: TRBV4-1; len: 16; CDR3aa: CASSQVGTEGKETQYF
j_gene: TRBJ2-5; v_gene: TRBV6-6; len: 14; CDR3aa: CASSHGFGEETQYF
j_gene: TRBJ2-1; v_gene: TRBV7-3; len: 17; CDR3aa: CASSSGGGLAGLGEQFF
j_gene: TRBJ1-6; v_gene: TRBV2; len: 15; CDR3aa: CASRSGGLGNSPLHF
j_gene: TRBJ2-7; v_gene: TRBV30; len: 12; CDR3aa: CAWSAQGHEQYF